These 17 T cell receptor beta chains share one sample of origin, sequenced in a study of graft-versus-host responses after intestinal transplantation. Clones were read by immunoSEQ multiplex PCR, and TCRdb kept only the in-frame ones, dropping some. Of some 40,000 clones in the sample, about 89% were seen once. Sequencing was performed on PBMCs, taken approximately 320 days after intestinal transplant. These receptors all stem from a human patient who received an intestinal transplant, so some T cells may come from the graft donor.

Note on this clone: This sample also contains other DNA sequences that code for the same CDR3. The rearrangement links TRBV7-3 to TRBJ1-5, with D tentatively TRBD1 (5 bases). Germline lookup yields CDR1 SGHTA and CDR2 FQGTGA. V gave up 1 base and J gave up 7 bases, with 17 bases separating them. The CDR3 covers 16 residues. CDR3 in amino acids: CASSLRGGARVQPQHF. In DNA form, the CDR3 reads TGTGCCAGCAGCTTAAGGGGGGGTGCGAGGGTGCAGCCCCAGCATTTT.

This sequence joins TRBV28 and TRBJ2-3, with unresolved D. CDR3 length: 12 amino acids. Germline loops: CDR1 MDHEN, CDR2 SYDVKM. V lost 3 bases to trimming and J lost 4 bases, with 5 bases between them. The CDR3 reads CASSFDADTQYF. The CDR3 DNA sequence: TGTGCCAGCAGTTTCGATGCAGATACGCAGTATTTT.

The rearrangement uses TRBV16 and TRBJ1-2; 7 nucleotides agree with TRBD1. The CDR3 runs to 13 residues. V shed 0 bases, J shed 6 bases, and the junction held 1 base outside the gene matches. Germline CDR1 reads KGHSY; CDR2 reads FQNENV. CDR3 nucleotides: TGTGCCAGCAGCCAATCGACAGGGAATGGCTACACCTTC. Its translation is CASSQSTGNGYTF.

The CDR3 nucleotides are TGTGCCAGCAGACCGGGACTAGCGGGGTACACAGATACGCAGTATTTT. Translation: CASRPGLAGYTDTQYF. The V call is TRBV7-2, the J call TRBJ2-3, with TRBD2 matching 13 bases. From germline, CDR1 is SGHTA and CDR2 FQGNSA. The V segment lost 6 bases and the J segment 2 bases; nucleotides outside the gene matches: 5. The CDR3 has 16 amino acids.

The V and J genes are TRBV28 and TRBJ2-7; D uncertain. Trimming pared 4 bases from V and 4 bases from J, leaving 17 bases between. CDR1 and CDR2 from the germline V gene are MDHEN and SYDVKM. This CDR3 has 15 amino acids. Here the CDR3 reads CASSSQSKLLYEQYF. CDR3 nucleotides: TGTGCCAGCAGTTCCCAGTCCAAACTTCTTTACGAGCAGTACTTC.

The rearrangement uses TRBV4-1 and TRBJ2-7, with D perhaps assigned TRBD1 or TRBD2 (5 bases each). In germline, CDR1 is MGHRA, CDR2 YSYEKL. The V gene lost 3 bases and the J gene lost 5 bases, with 11 bases spanning the gap. The CDR3 extends over 13 amino acids. Written as DNA, the CDR3 is TGCGCCAGCAGCCAGGGGGAAGGGGACGAGCAGTACTTC. Its translation is CASSQGEGDEQYF.

V usage is TRBV27 and J usage is TRBJ2-3, with D possibly being TRBD1 (6 bases). This CDR3 is built from 14 residues. Trimming left V 2 bases short and J 5 bases short, with 11 bases between. CDR1 and CDR2 from the germline V gene are MNHEY and SMNVEV (reference sequence). In DNA, the CDR3 is TGTGCCAGCAGTTTACGAACAGGGTTAGATACGCAGTATTTT. This translates into CASSLRTGLDTQYF.

The chain carries TRBV5-1 and TRBJ2-7; perhaps TRBD1 as D (5 bases). This CDR3 has 11 residues. Germline CDR1 is SGHRS and CDR2 is YFSETQ. Between the trimmed V and J ends, which lost 6 bases and 2 bases, there was a span of 6 bases. CDR3 DNA sequence: TGCGCCAGCAAAGGGGCCTACGAGCAGTACTTC. It encodes CASKGAYEQYF.

The J gene is TRBJ1-6, the V gene TRBV5-1; D call uncertain. The germline V and J ends were trimmed by 4 bases and 3 bases, with 11 bases remaining between them. The CDR3 loop spans 15 amino acids. In germline, CDR1 is SGHRS, CDR2 YFSETQ. The CDR3, as DNA: TGCGCCAGCAGCCCAGGAGTGTTCTATAATTCACCCCTCCACTTT. Amino acids: CASSPGVFYNSPLHF.

The V call is TRBV11-3, the J call TRBJ1-6; tentative D call: TRBD1 (5 bases). Trimming left V 2 bases short and J 7 bases short, with 27 bases between. Germline CDR1 reads SGHNT; CDR2 reads YENEEA. This CDR3 has 20 residues. CDR3 in DNA: TGTGCCAGCAGCTTATTGAATGGGCAGGGTCCTCACTTAAAAAATTCACCCCTCCACTTT. Residues: CASSLLNGQGPHLKNSPLHF.

This clone has only one observation. J is TRBJ2-7 and V is TRBV7-8; 11 nucleotides align to TRBD2. This CDR3 contains 15 residues. The V and J ends lost 0 bases and 2 bases, in that order; junction bases with no gene match: 0. From germline, CDR1 is SGHVS and CDR2 FQNEAQ. CDR3 sequence reads: CASSLATSGAYEQYF. The CDR3 coding sequence is TGTGCCAGCAGCTTAGCGACTAGCGGGGCCTACGAGCAGTACTTC.

V is TRBV11-3 and J is TRBJ2-1; no firm D call. With 5 bases removed from V and 6 bases from J, the gap between germline ends came to 11 bases. The CDR3 is 13 amino acids. Germline loops: CDR1 SGHNT, CDR2 YENEEA. The CDR3 loop reads CASSPPSANEQFF. Here the CDR3 DNA reads TGTGCCAGCAGCCCCCCCAGCGCCAATGAGCAGTTCTTC.

The chain combines TRBV11-2 with TRBJ2-7, with D perhaps TRBD1 (5 bases). Deletions cut 5 bases from V and 3 bases from J, with 14 bases between. CDR1 SGHAT and CDR2 FQNNGV come from the germline V gene. This CDR3 spans 14 amino acids. CDR3 protein: CASSGRQTLYEQYF. CDR3 nucleotide sequence: TGTGCCAGCAGCGGAAGACAGACCCTCTACGAGCAGTACTTC.

V gene TRBV6-5 combines with J gene TRBJ2-1, with 7 bases matching TRBD2. Trimming cost V 2 bases and J 4 bases; bases outside gene matches: 8. The germline V gene has CDR1 MNHEY and CDR2 SVGAGI. The CDR3 has 16 amino acids. CDR3 in amino acids: CASSYDRLAAYNEQFF. In nucleotides, the CDR3 is TGTGCCAGCAGTTACGACCGGCTAGCGGCGTACAATGAGCAGTTCTTC.

The chain is built from TRBV5-1 and TRBJ1-5, with 10 positions matching TRBD1. After removal of 4 bases from V and 2 bases from J, the junction contained 3 bases not matched to a gene. Germline V gene sequence: CDR1 SGHRS, CDR2 YFSETQ. This CDR3 is 15 amino acids long. CDR3 loop: CASSPGQGGNQPQHF. The DNA of the CDR3 is TGCGCCAGCAGCCCCGGACAGGGGGGCAATCAGCCCCAGCATTTT.

The chain links TRBV10-2 to TRBJ2-3; 13 nucleotides agree with TRBD2. Per the germline V gene, CDR1 is WSHSY and CDR2 is SAAADI. The junction had 16 bases not matched to a gene; V was cut back by 4 bases and J by 3 bases. The CDR3 length is 20 residues. The CDR3 region is CASSGTSGGHPLATTDTQYF. Written as DNA, the CDR3 is TGCGCCAGCAGTGGGACTAGCGGGGGCCATCCTTTGGCGACGACAGATACGCAGTATTTT.

This chain uses TRBV11-2 with TRBJ2-7, with no clear D. The CDR3 has 15 residues. With 3 bases removed from V and 3 bases from J, the gap between germline ends came to 15 bases. CDR1 and CDR2 (germline): SGHAT, FQNNGV. This chain's CDR3 is CASSLGVQTYYEQYF. DNA of the CDR3: TGTGCCAGCAGCTTGGGTGTCCAGACATACTACGAGCAGTACTTC.